Following are 26 T cell receptor beta chains from one sample sequenced in a study of T-cell memory formation after mild COVID-19. A single record per CDR3 protein comes from TCRdb applying MiXCR to the 5' RACE reads. The data contain 270,000 or so distinct CDR3 sequences, under 20% of them seen just once; the ten biggest clones take up more than 20%. The sequencing input was PBMCs or a T cell subset sorted from them (not recorded which). These receptors were taken from a young man who had mild COVID-19 (a few samples of this study predate the infection). Cell type and time point are not known.

This clonotype came up a few times. The CDR3 protein is CASSLPAEQNTGELFF. The CDR3 DNA is TGTGCCAGCAGCTTACCCGCCGAGCAGAACACCGGGGAGCTGTTTTTT. The rearrangement joins TRBV7-3 to TRBJ2-2; D is ambiguous. Germline assignment: CDR1 SGHTA and CDR2 FQGTGA. Trimming left V 2 bases short and J 1 base short, with 11 bases between. The CDR3 is 16 residues long.

This clonotype has more than one count but fewer than ten. The rearrangement links TRBV5-6 to TRBJ2-7, with D perhaps TRBD2 (6 bases). The CDR3 runs 17 residues. V lost 2 bases to trimming and J lost 2 bases, with 20 bases between them. Germline V CDR1 and CDR2: SGHDT, YYEEEE. The CDR3 region is CASSFGSGEILPYEQYV. The CDR3 DNA is TGTGCCAGCAGCTTTGGGTCGGGGGAAATTTTACCCTACGAGCAGTACGTC.

This clonotype showed up just a few times. The rearrangement uses TRBV7-6 and TRBJ2-3; a weak D match, TRBD1 (6 bases). The CDR3 runs 17 residues. The V and J ends lost 2 bases and 5 bases respectively, with 20 bases between them. CDR1 and CDR2 (germline): SGHVS, FNYEAQ. This CDR3 is CASSLRLTGHGGDTQYF. The CDR3 DNA is TGTGCCAGCAGCTTACGCCTGACGGGACACGGAGGAGATACGCAGTATTTT.

This clonotype appeared a few times. The rearrangement links TRBV28 to TRBJ2-7; 8 nucleotides line up with TRBD1. Germline V gene sequence: CDR1 MDHEN, CDR2 SYDVKM. V shed 2 bases, J shed 4 bases, and the junction held 7 bases outside the gene matches. The CDR3 totals 15 residues. The CDR3 reads CASSLAAGGFYEQYV. DNA for the CDR3: TGTGCCAGCAGTTTAGCCGCAGGGGGCTTTTACGAGCAGTACGTC.

This chain links TRBV6-2 or TRBV6-3 with TRBJ2-6; maybe TRBD1 (5 bases). With 7 bases removed from V and 8 bases from J, the gap between germline ends came to 15 bases. The germline gives CDR1 MNHEY, CDR2 SVGEGT. The CDR3 contains 14 residues. The CDR3, as DNA: TGTGCCAGCAACACGCCGGCAGGGTCCAACGTCCTGACTTTC. It encodes CASNTPAGSNVLTF.

This clonotype appeared a few times. This rearrangement joins TRBV7-8 to TRBJ2-5; 7 positions agree with TRBD2. The CDR3 length is 15 residues. The germline gives CDR1 SGHVS, CDR2 FQNEAQ. Trimming removed 1 base from V and 5 bases from J; junction bases left unmatched: 7. The CDR3 spells CASSLGSAGRETQYF. DNA for the CDR3: TGTGCCAGCAGCTTAGGGTCAGCGGGGAGGGAGACCCAGTACTTC.

In its sample, this clonotype was seen a few times. The chain carries TRBV27 and TRBJ2-7, with 10 bases fitting TRBD1. The CDR3 contains 15 residues. Trimming removed 10 bases from V and 2 bases from J; junction bases left unmatched: 11. The germline V gene encodes CDR1 MNHEY and CDR2 SMNVEV (reference sequence). The CDR3 loop is CAIMRDRGFTYEQYF. The CDR3 DNA follows: TGTGCCATCATGCGGGACAGGGGATTCACCTACGAGCAGTACTTC.

This clonotype was found a few times. This chain links TRBV6-2 or TRBV6-3 with TRBJ2-7; TRBD2 is a possible D gene (6 bases). The germline CDR1 and CDR2 sequences are MNHEY and SVGEGT. The CDR3 is made up of 14 amino acids. Trimming left V 5 bases short and J 7 bases short, with 18 bases between. CDR3 loop: CASSGPRLVGEQYF. The CDR3 DNA reads TGTGCCAGCAGTGGACCCCGACTAGTCGGTGAGCAGTACTTC.

The J gene is TRBJ1-1, the V gene TRBV7-3, with unresolved D. V gave up 4 bases and J gave up 0 bases, with 6 bases separating them. This CDR3 is 13 amino acids long. Germline V gene sequence: CDR1 SGHTA, CDR2 FQGTGA. CDR3 bases: TGTGCCAGCAGCTCCACACTGAACACTGAAGCTTTCTTT. Translated: CASSSTLNTEAFF.

This clonotype showed up just a few times. J is TRBJ2-3 and V is TRBV11-2, with D unresolved. V was trimmed by 1 base and J by 0 bases, leaving 11 bases between them. Germline values: CDR1 SGHAT, CDR2 FQNNGV. The CDR3 spans 16 residues. Written as DNA, the CDR3 is TGTGCCAGCAGCTTAGGCCCCGGCTATAGCACAGATACGCAGTATTTT. Protein sequence: CASSLGPGYSTDTQYF.

This clonotype was counted at least ten times. The chain has TRBV10-3 and TRBJ2-5; 9 positions agree with TRBD1. The CDR3 runs 16 residues. Trimming removed 0 bases from V and 5 bases from J; junction bases left unmatched: 7. Germline CDR1 reads ENHRY; CDR2 reads SYGVKD. The CDR3, as DNA: TGTGCCATCAGTGAGTCGGGACAGGGAACTCTCGAGACCCAGTACTTC. Protein: CAISESGQGTLETQYF.

This clonotype has more than one count but fewer than ten. This rearrangement joins TRBV7-9 to TRBJ2-2, with TRBD1 matching over 9 bases. J lost 0 bases, V lost 10 bases, and 6 bases had no gene match. Germline loops: CDR1 SEHNR, CDR2 FQNEAQ (reference sequence). The CDR3 spans 15 residues. This CDR3 is CAKTGGAANTGELFF. DNA for the CDR3: TGTGCCAAGACAGGGGGTGCGGCGAACACCGGGGAGCTGTTTTTT.

This clonotype has just a few counts. The V call is TRBV4-2, the J call TRBJ1-5; no definite D call. The germline CDR1 and CDR2 sequences are LGHNA and YNFKEQ. CDR3 length: 15 residues. Trimming left V 1 base short and J 1 base short, with 8 bases between. For the CDR3, the DNA is TGTGCCAGCAGCCAAGGGCTACAGAGCAATCAGCCCCAGCATTTT. Translating gives CASSQGLQSNQPQHF.

There are many counts of this clonotype. V gene TRBV24-1 combines with J gene TRBJ1-2; 9 nucleotides match TRBD1. Germline V gene sequence: CDR1 KGHDR, CDR2 SFDVKD. The CDR3 runs to 14 residues. J lost 4 bases, V lost 3 bases, and 2 bases had no gene match. The CDR3 nucleotides are TGTGCCACCAGTGATCAGACAGGGGGCTATGGCTACACCTTC. Amino acids: CATSDQTGGYGYTF.

Comments on this clonotype: Sequence at one end of the junction differs from germline and may be a read error. The genes are TRBV6-1 and TRBJ1-2; D call uncertain. The CDR3 runs 12 residues. The germline CDR1 and CDR2 sequences are MNHNS and SASEGT. The CDR3 DNA follows: TGTGCCAGCAGTGATTGGGGAAACCCTTCCCTCTTC. Its protein is CASSDWGNPSLF.

This clonotype was seen many times. This rearrangement joins TRBV14 to TRBJ2-1; 7 positions match TRBD2. Germline V lookup: CDR1 SGHDN, CDR2 FVKESK. V was clipped by 7 bases and J by 3 bases; unmatched bases: 3. This CDR3 contains 13 residues. The CDR3 is CASTSGNYNEQFF. DNA of the CDR3: TGTGCCAGCACTAGCGGAAACTACAATGAGCAGTTCTTC. Drawing the rest from reference TRBV14 and TRBJ2-1, the complete variable domain is EAGVTQFPSHSVIEKGQTVTLRCDPISGHDNLYWYRRVMGKEIKFLLHFVKESKQDESGMPNNRFLAERTGGTYSTLKVQPAELEDSGVYFCASTSGNYNEQFFGPGTRLTVL.

This clonotype has just one count. The J gene is TRBJ2-7, the V gene TRBV9; possible D gene TRBD1, 6 bases. Trimming took 5 bases from V and 5 from J, leaving 17 bases between them. CDR3 length equals 14 residues. Germline CDR1 SGDLS, CDR2 YYNGEE. The CDR3 spells CASSEGQSWHEQYF. The CDR3 nucleotides read TGTGCCAGCAGTGAGGGACAAAGTTGGCACGAGCAGTACTTC.

As DNA, the CDR3 is TGTGCCATCAGTGAGTCGACGGATGGCTACACCTTC. This sequence encodes CAISESTDGYTF. The J gene is TRBJ1-2, the V gene TRBV10-3; D remains unclear. The CDR3 is made up of 12 amino acids. CDR1 is ENHRY and CDR2 is SYGVKD in the germline V gene. Deletions cut 0 bases from V and 6 bases from J, with 5 bases between.

The chain is built from TRBV20-1 and TRBJ2-3; 11 positions match TRBD2. The CDR3 covers 15 residues. The ends lost 6 bases at V and 5 bases at J; junction bases unmatched: 10. CDR1 and CDR2 (germline): DFQATT, SNEGSKA (reference sequence). CDR3 nucleotide sequence: TGCAGTGCCCCTCGGATAGCGGGGGGGCAAGATACGCAGTATTTT. Protein sequence: CSAPRIAGGQDTQYF.

A few counts support this clonotype. The chain employs TRBV6-5 and TRBJ2-1; 10 bases are shared with TRBD1. V was pared by 5 bases and J by 0 bases, with 7 bases of the junction left unmatched. The CDR3 is made up of 17 amino acids. The V gene's germline CDR1 is MNHEY and CDR2 SVGAGI. The CDR3 here is CASSPGQGYLSYNEQFF. CDR3 nucleotide sequence: TGTGCCAGCAGTCCGGGACAGGGGTATCTCTCCTACAATGAGCAGTTCTTC.

CDR3 protein: CASSPSRGTDTQYF. DNA of the CDR3: TGTGCCAGCAGCCCCTCACGGGGCACAGATACGCAGTATTTT. The chain links TRBV12-3 or TRBV12-4 to TRBJ2-3; D is ambiguous. V lost 6 bases, J lost 1 base, and 11 bases lay in between. The CDR3 totals 14 residues.

This clonotype was observed a handful of times. This rearrangement joins TRBV4-3 to TRBJ2-5; no firm D call. Trimming pared 0 bases from V and 7 bases from J, leaving 15 bases between. This CDR3 has 15 residues. Germline loops: CDR1 LGHNA, CDR2 YSLEER. The CDR3 reads CASSQDEARRWTQYF. DNA of the CDR3: TGCGCCAGCAGCCAAGATGAGGCCCGGCGGTGGACCCAGTACTTC.

This clonotype was observed a few times. J is TRBJ2-7 and V is TRBV14; tentative D call: TRBD2 (6 bases). Between the trimmed V and J ends, which lost 4 bases and 6 bases, there was a span of 16 bases. CDR1 SGHDN and CDR2 FVKESK come from the germline V gene. There are 14 residues in the CDR3. Here the CDR3 DNA reads TGTGCCAGCAGCCTTATGGAGGGGTCGGGCGAGCAGTACGTC. It yields the protein CASSLMEGSGEQYV.

This clonotype showed up many times. The V and J genes are TRBV29-1 and TRBJ2-7; no clear D. Trimming stripped 6 bases from V and 2 bases from J, with 8 bases between. The CDR3 covers 11 residues. CDR1 SQVTM and CDR2 ANQGSEA come from the germline V gene. The CDR3: CSVGNTYEQYF. CDR3 in DNA: TGCAGCGTGGGGAACACCTACGAGCAGTACTTC.

The chain has TRBV5-4 and TRBJ2-1; D may be TRBD1 (5 bases). V lost 0 bases and J 6 bases, leaving 13 bases between the germline ends. Germline V gene lookup returns CDR1 SGHNT and CDR2 YYREEE (reference sequence). The CDR3 runs to 15 residues. The CDR3 DNA is TGTGCCAGCAGCTTGGGGGGCGGAATGGGCAATGAGCAGTTCTTC. It codes for CASSLGGGMGNEQFF.

This chain connects TRBV5-1 to TRBJ1-5, with D hard to call. The CDR3 contains 14 residues. Germline V CDR1 and CDR2: SGHRS, YFSETQ. Trimming cost V 0 bases and J 6 bases, with 10 bases left between them. The CDR3, as DNA: TGCGCCAGCAGCTTGGATCCGGGAGGTCAGCCCCAGCATTTT. Translated, it gives CASSLDPGGQPQHF.